This TCR beta chain stems from a study of early T cells in non-severe SARS-CoV-2 infection. Study-level information: Sequenced bulk RNA came from whole blood that was unsorted, and chains were unpaired. Findings of the study overall: Comparison of clonotypes with VDJdb favored anti-spike CD8 responses while missing private and CD4 specificities.

Researchers tagged individual cDNA molecules with unique molecular identifiers. TCRdb itself ran the 5' RACE reads through MiXCR, one entry per CDR3 protein. Among some 46,000 distinct CDR3 sequences, about 9.3% were seen once, and the ten largest hold 15%. On this clonotype itself: Its antigen remains unidentified.

The CDR3 has 15 amino acids. The V gene's germline CDR1 is SGHNT and CDR2 YYREEE (reference sequence). J gave up 2 bases and V 5 bases, and 4 bases lay outside the gene matches. What was sequenced was whole blood. This sequence was found in an adult who was a healthcare worker with PCR-confirmed SARS-CoV-2 infection or an uninfected control (not recorded which). The rearrangement uses TRBV5-4 and TRBJ2-1, with 10 positions matching TRBD1. Written as DNA, the CDR3 is TGTGCCAGCAGTCCGGACAGGGGGGCCTACAATGAGCAGTTCTTC. The encoded protein is CASSPDRGAYNEQFF.